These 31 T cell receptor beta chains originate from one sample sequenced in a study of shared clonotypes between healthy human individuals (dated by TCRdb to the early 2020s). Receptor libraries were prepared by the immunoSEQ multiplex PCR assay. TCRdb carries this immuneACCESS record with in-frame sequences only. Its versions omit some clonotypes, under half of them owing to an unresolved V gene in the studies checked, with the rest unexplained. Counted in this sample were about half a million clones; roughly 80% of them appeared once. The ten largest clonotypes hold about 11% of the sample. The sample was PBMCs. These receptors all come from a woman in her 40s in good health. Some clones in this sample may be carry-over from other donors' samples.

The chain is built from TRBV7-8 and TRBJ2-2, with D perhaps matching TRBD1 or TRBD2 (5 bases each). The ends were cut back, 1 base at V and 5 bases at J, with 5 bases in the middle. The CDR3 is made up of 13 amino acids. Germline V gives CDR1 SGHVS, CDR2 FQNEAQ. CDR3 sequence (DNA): TGTGCCAGCAGCTTAGGGGGGACCGGGGAGCTGTTTTTT. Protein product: CASSLGGTGELFF.

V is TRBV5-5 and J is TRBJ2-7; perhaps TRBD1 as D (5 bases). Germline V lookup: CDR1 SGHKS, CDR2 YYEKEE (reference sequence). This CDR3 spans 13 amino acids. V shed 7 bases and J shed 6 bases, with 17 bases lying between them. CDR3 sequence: CASGHRAPGEQYF. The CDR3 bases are TGTGCCAGCGGACACCGGGCCCCCGGCGAGCAGTACTTC.

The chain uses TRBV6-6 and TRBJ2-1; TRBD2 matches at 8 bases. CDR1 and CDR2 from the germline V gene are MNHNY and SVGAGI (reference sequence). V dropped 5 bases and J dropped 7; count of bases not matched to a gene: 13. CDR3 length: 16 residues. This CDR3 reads CASSLGGSGSGNEQFF. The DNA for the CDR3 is TGTGCCAGCAGTCTAGGAGGGAGCGGGAGTGGGAATGAGCAGTTCTTC.

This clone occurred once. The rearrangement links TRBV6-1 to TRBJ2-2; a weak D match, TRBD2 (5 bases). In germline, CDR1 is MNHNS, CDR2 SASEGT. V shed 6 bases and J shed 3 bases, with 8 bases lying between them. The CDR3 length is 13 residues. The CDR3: CASSGIYTGELFF. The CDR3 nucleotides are TGTGCCAGCAGCGGGATCTACACCGGGGAGCTGTTTTTT.

Here the CDR3 reads CSVRLAGGSDTQYF. CDR3 DNA sequence: TGCAGCGTTCGACTAGCGGGAGGGTCAGATACGCAGTATTTT. V usage is TRBV29-1 and J usage is TRBJ2-3, with 14 positions matching TRBD2. Trimming cost V 5 bases and J 4 bases; bases outside gene matches: 2. The CDR3 loop spans 14 amino acids. Germline CDR1 is SQVTM and CDR2 is ANQGSEA.

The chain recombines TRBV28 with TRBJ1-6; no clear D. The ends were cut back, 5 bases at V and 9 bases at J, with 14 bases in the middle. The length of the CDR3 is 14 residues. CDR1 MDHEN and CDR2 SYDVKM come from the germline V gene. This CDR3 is CASSHSRTVSPLHF. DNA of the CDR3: TGTGCCAGCAGTCACAGCCGCACGGTTTCACCCCTCCACTTT.

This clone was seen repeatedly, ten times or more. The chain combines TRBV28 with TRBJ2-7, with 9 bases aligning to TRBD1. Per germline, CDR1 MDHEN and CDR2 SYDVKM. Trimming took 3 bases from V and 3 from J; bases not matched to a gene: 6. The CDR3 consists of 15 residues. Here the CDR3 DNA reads TGTGCCAGCAGTTTCGACAGGGGGGCTAACTACGAGCAGTACTTC. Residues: CASSFDRGANYEQYF.

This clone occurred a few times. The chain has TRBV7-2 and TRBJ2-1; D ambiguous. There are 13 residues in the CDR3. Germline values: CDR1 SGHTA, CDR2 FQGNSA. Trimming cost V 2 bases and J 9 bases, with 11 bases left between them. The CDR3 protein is CASSLMAEVEQFF. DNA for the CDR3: TGTGCCAGCAGCTTAATGGCCGAGGTTGAGCAGTTCTTC.

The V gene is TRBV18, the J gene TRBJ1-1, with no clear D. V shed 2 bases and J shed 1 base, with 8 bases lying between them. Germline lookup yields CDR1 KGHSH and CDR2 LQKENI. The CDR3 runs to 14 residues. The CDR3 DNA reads TGTGCCAGCTCACCAGGGATCGCGAACACTGAAGCTTTCTTT. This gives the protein CASSPGIANTEAFF.

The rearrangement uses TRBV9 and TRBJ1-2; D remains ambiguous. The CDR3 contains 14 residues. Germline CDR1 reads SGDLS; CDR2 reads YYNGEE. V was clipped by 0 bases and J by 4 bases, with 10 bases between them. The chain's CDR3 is CASSVASGIYGYTF. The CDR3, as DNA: TGTGCCAGCAGCGTAGCTTCCGGGATCTATGGCTACACCTTC.

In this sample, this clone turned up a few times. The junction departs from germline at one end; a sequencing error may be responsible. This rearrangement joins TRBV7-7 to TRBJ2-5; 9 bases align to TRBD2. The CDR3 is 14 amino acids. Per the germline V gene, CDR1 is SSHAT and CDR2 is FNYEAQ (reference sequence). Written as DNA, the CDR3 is TGTGCTAGCAGCTTAGCGGGAGTGAGAGAGACCCAGTACTTC. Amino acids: CASSLAGVRETQYF.

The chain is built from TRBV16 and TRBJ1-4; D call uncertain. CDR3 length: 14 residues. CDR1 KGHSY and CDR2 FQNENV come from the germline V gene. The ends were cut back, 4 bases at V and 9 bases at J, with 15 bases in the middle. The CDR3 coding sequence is TGTGCCAGCAGCCCTCAATCGGGAGGGCAAAAACTGTTTTTT. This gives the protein CASSPQSGGQKLFF.

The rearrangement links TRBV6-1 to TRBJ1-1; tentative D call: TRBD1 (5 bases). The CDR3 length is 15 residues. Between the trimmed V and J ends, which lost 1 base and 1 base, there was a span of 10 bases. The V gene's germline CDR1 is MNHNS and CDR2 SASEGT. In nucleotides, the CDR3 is TGTGCCAGCAGTGAAGGGGGGACGGGGAACACTGAAGCTTTCTTT. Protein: CASSEGGTGNTEAFF.

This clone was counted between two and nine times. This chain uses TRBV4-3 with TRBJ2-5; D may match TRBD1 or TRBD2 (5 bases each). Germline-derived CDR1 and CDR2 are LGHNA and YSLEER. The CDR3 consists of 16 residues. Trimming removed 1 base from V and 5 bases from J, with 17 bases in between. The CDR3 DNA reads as TGCGCCAGCAGCCAAGCAATCGGGGCAGGTTCGGAGACCCAGTACTTC. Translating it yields CASSQAIGAGSETQYF.

Written as DNA, the CDR3 is TGTGCCAGCAGCCTAAGGACTAGCGGGTATATTAGCACAGATACGCAGTATTTT. Translating gives CASSLRTSGYISTDTQYF. The V call is TRBV28, the J call TRBJ2-3; 11 nucleotides align to TRBD2. Germline lookup yields CDR1 MDHEN and CDR2 SYDVKM. The CDR3 length is 18 residues. Germline trimming cut 6 bases from V and 0 bases from J; bases unmatched to any gene: 11.

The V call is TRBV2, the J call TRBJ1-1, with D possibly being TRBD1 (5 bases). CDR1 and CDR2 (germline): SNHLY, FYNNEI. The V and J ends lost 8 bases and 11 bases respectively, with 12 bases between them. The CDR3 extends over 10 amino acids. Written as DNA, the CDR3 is TGTGCCAGCCGGGGCCGTTCGGCTTTCTTT. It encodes CASRGRSAFF.

This CDR3 reads CASSDLGVYSSENSPLHF. CDR3 in DNA: TGTGCCAGCAGTGACCTGGGCGTCTACAGCTCGGAGAATTCACCCCTCCACTTT. This chain joins TRBV25-1 and TRBJ1-6; no clear D gene. CDR3 length: 18 amino acids. Per the germline V gene, CDR1 is MGHDK and CDR2 is SYGVNS. Trimming removed 3 bases at V and 7 bases at J, with 22 bases between.

CDR3 region: CAWSVGGFEETQYF. CDR3 DNA: TGTGCCTGGAGTGTGGGTGGATTCGAAGAGACCCAGTACTTC. The V call is TRBV30, the J call TRBJ2-5; D unresolved. The CDR3 covers 14 residues. The germline gives CDR1 GTSNPN, CDR2 SVGIG (reference sequence). V shed 0 bases and J shed 3 bases, with 11 bases lying between them. The complete variable domain, with remaining parts taken from reference TRBV30 and TRBJ2-5, reads SQTIHQWPATLVQPVGSPLSLECTVEGTSNPNLYWYRQAAGRGLQLLFYSVGIGQISSEVPQNLSASRPQDRQFILSSKKLLLSDSGFYLCAWSVGGFEETQYFGPGTRLLVL.

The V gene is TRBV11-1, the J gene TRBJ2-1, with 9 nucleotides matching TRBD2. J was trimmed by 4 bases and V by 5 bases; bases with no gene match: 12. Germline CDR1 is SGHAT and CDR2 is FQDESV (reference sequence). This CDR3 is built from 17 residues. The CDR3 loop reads CASSAGRAGGGYNEQFF. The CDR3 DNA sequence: TGTGCCAGCAGCGCAGGGCGAGCGGGAGGAGGATACAATGAGCAGTTCTTC.

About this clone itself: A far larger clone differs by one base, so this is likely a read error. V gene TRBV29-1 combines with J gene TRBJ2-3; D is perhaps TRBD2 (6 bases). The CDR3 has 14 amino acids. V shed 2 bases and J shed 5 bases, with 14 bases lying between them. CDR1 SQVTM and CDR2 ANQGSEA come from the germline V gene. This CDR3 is CSVESAGPQDTQYF. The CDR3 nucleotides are TGCAGCGTTGAATCTGCGGGACCACAAGATACGCAGTATTTT.

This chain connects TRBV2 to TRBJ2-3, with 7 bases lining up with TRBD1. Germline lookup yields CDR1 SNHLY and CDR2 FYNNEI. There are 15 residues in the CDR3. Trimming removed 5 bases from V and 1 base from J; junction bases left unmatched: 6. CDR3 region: CASSQGTVGTDTQYF. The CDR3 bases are TGTGCCAGCAGTCAAGGGACAGTGGGCACAGATACGCAGTATTTT.

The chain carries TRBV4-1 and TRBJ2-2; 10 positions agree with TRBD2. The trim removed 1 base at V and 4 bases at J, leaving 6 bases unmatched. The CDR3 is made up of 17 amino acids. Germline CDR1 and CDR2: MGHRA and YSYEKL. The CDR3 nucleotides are TGCGCCAGCAGCCAAGGTAGCGGGAGGTTCGGCACCGGGGAGCTGTTTTTT. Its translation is CASSQGSGRFGTGELFF.

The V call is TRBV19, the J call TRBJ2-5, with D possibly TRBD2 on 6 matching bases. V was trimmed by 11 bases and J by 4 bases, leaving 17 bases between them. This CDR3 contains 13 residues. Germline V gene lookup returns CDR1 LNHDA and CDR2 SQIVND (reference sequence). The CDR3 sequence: CAASWRDGETQYF. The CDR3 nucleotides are TGTGCCGCATCCTGGCGGGACGGAGAGACCCAGTACTTC.

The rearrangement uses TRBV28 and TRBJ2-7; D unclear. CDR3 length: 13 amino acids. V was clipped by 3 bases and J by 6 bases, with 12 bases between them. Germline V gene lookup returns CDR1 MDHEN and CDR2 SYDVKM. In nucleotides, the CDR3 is TGTGCCAGCAGTTTCGGTATTTTCCGCGAGCAGTACTTC. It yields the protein CASSFGIFREQYF.

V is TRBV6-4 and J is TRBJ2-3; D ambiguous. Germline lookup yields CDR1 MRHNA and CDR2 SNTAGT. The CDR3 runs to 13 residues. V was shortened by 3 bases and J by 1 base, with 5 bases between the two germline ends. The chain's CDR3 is CASSESGTDTQYF. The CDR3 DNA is TGTGCCAGCAGTGAATCCGGCACAGATACGCAGTATTTT.

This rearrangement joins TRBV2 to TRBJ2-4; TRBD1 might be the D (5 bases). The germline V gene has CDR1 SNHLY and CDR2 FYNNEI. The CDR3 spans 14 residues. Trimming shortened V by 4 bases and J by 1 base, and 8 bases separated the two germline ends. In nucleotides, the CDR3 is TGTGCCAGCAGTGCCAGGGTGGCCAAAAACATTCAGTACTTC. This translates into CASSARVAKNIQYF. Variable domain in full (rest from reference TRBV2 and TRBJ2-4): EPEVTQTPSHQVTQMGQEVILRCVPISNHLYFYWYRQILGQKVEFLVSFYNNEISEKSEIFDDQFSVERPDGSNFTLKIRSTKLEDSAMYFCASSARVAKNIQYFGAGTRLSVL.

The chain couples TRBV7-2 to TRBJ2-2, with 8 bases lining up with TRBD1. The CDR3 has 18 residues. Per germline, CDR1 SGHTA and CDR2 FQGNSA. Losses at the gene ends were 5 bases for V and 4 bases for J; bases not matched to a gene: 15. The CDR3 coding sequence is TGTGCCAGCAGCCCGGCAAAGGGACAGGATGGAGCCACCGGGGAGCTGTTTTTT. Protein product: CASSPAKGQDGATGELFF. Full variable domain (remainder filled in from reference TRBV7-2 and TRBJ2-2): GAGVSQSPSNKVTEKGKDVELRCDPISGHTALYWYRQSLGQGLEFLIYFQGNSAPDKSGLPSDRFSAERTGGSVSTLTIQRTQQEDSAVYLCASSPAKGQDGATGELFFGEGSRLTVL.

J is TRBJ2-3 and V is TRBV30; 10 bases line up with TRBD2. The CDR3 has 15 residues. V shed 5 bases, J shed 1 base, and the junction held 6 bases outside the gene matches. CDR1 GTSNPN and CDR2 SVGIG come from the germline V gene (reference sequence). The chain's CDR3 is CAWAALAGGTDTQYF. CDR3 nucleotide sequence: TGTGCCTGGGCCGCCCTAGCGGGAGGCACAGATACGCAGTATTTT.

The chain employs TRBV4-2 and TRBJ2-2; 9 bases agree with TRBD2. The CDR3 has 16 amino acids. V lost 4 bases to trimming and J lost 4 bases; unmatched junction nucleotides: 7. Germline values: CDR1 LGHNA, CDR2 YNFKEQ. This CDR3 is CASSLTAGGGTGELFF. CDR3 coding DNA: TGTGCCAGCAGCCTCACAGCGGGAGGTGGCACCGGGGAGCTGTTTTTT.

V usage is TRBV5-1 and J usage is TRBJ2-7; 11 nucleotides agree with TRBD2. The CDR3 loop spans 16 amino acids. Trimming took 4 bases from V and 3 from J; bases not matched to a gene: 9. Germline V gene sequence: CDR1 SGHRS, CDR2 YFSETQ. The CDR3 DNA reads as TGCGCCAGCAGCCCGAGGGTAGCGGGAGGGAGCTACGAGCAGTACTTC. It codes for CASSPRVAGGSYEQYF.

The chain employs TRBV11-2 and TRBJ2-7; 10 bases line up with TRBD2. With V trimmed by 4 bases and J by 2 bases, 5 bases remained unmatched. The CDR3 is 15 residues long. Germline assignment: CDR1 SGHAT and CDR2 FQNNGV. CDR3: CASSSEGLATYEQYF. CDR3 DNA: TGTGCCAGCAGCTCGGAGGGACTAGCGACCTACGAGCAGTACTTC.